These 26 T cell receptor beta chains share one sample of origin, sequenced in a study of human T cells and chemical hapten exposure. Documented time point: pre-sensitization, week 0. Indicated treatment: therapeutic diphenylcyclopropenone sensitization with weekly scalp DPC. Using its own MiXCR run on the RACE reads, TCRdb lists one record per CDR3 protein. The sample consists of more than 70,000 distinct CDR3 sequences, about 9% of them appearing once. Sequenced material: whole blood, taken in connection with sensitization to the hapten diphenylcyclopropenone (DPC). These receptors were obtained from a man aged 35 to 55 with alopecia areata. Some clones in this sample may be carry-over from other donors' samples.

V and J are TRBV28 and TRBJ1-3; 10 bases are shared with TRBD1. CDR3 length equals 16 residues. V lost 7 bases, J lost 8 bases, and 14 bases stayed unmatched. The germline gives CDR1 MDHEN, CDR2 SYDVKM. CDR3 in amino acids: CASTPPSWTGGYTIYF. The CDR3 DNA is TGTGCCAGCACCCCCCCCTCGTGGACAGGGGGTTACACCATATATTTT.

This clonotype was counted ten times or more. The CDR3 loop is CASSPSGQGAAETQYF. Written as DNA, the CDR3 is TGTGCCAGCAGCCCATCGGGACAGGGGGCCGCAGAGACCCAGTACTTC. This chain links TRBV7-2 with TRBJ2-5; TRBD1 agrees at 12 bases. Germline assignment: CDR1 SGHTA and CDR2 FQGNSA. The CDR3 loop spans 16 amino acids. The V gene end was trimmed by 5 bases and the J gene end by 4 bases; junction bases not matched to a gene: 8.

CDR3 amino acids: CASSQGRTSGNHEQFF. The CDR3 DNA is TGCGCCAGCAGCCAAGGGAGAACTAGCGGGAACCATGAGCAGTTCTTC. The rearrangement joins TRBV4-3 to TRBJ2-1; 10 bases agree with TRBD2. The germline gives CDR1 LGHNA, CDR2 YSLEER. This CDR3 comprises 16 residues. J lost 8 bases, V lost 1 base, and 8 bases had no gene match.

There are a few counts of this clonotype. The chain employs TRBV3-1 and TRBJ1-4; D unclear. In germline, CDR1 is LGHDT, CDR2 YNNKEL (reference sequence). V lost 0 bases and J 4 bases, leaving 12 bases between the germline ends. The CDR3 runs to 16 residues. The CDR3 coding sequence is TGTGCCAGCAGCCAAGAAGATTGGCCGGATAATGAAAAACTGTTTTTT. Protein: CASSQEDWPDNEKLFF.

This clonotype was picked up many times. This sequence joins TRBV29-1 and TRBJ1-4; no firm D call. The germline V gene encodes CDR1 SQVTM and CDR2 ANQGSEA. Deletions cut 7 bases from V and 7 bases from J, with 10 bases between. The length of the CDR3 is 11 residues. CDR3 loop: CSGKKGEKLFF. DNA for the CDR3: TGCAGCGGGAAAAAGGGTGAAAAACTGTTTTTT.

V and J are TRBV6-1 and TRBJ2-3; TRBD2 might be the D (5 bases). The germline gives CDR1 MNHNS, CDR2 SASEGT. V was trimmed by 3 bases and J by 5 bases, leaving 15 bases between them. The CDR3 is 15 amino acids. The CDR3 sequence is CASSDFAPRGDTQYF. DNA of the CDR3: TGTGCCAGCAGTGATTTCGCGCCACGGGGAGATACGCAGTATTTT.

The chain is built from TRBV29-1 and TRBJ2-3; 11 bases agree with TRBD2. Trimming at V came to 2 bases and at J to 5 bases, leaving 3 bases not matched to a gene. This CDR3 has 14 residues. Per germline, CDR1 SQVTM and CDR2 ANQGSEA. The CDR3 bases are TGCAGCGTTGAACTAGCGGGAGGCATAGATACGCAGTATTTT. Amino acids: CSVELAGGIDTQYF.

The chain couples TRBV2 to TRBJ2-1, with no clear D. CDR1 and CDR2 from the germline V gene are SNHLY and FYNNEI. Trimming left V 6 bases short and J 0 bases short, with 12 bases between. The CDR3 has 15 amino acids. The CDR3 protein is CASRSRGLSYNEQFF. The CDR3 DNA is TGTGCCAGCAGAAGCAGAGGTCTCTCCTACAATGAGCAGTTCTTC.

This clonotype has just a few counts. The chain combines TRBV18 with TRBJ2-4, with D tentatively TRBD2 (7 bases). The CDR3 length is 20 residues. V lost 2 bases to trimming and J lost 1 base, with 24 bases between them. CDR1 is KGHSH and CDR2 is LQKENI in the germline V gene. DNA of the CDR3: TGTGCCAGCTCACCATATTCCCCCGCGAGGGGGGGCTTGGCCAAAAACATTCAGTACTTC. Protein sequence: CASSPYSPARGGLAKNIQYF.

This clonotype was counted ten times or more. This chain uses TRBV12-3 or TRBV12-4 with TRBJ2-3; a weak D match, TRBD2 (5 bases). V was clipped by 7 bases and J by 1 base, with 21 bases between them. CDR3 length equals 17 residues. CDR3 sequence (DNA): TGTGCCAGCACGGCTGGTGGTAACGGGATCGGCACAGATACGCAGTATTTT. Translating it yields CASTAGGNGIGTDTQYF.

This clonotype was seen many times. The chain employs TRBV18 and TRBJ2-5; the D gene is possibly TRBD2 (5 bases). This CDR3 spans 13 amino acids. From germline, CDR1 is KGHSH and CDR2 LQKENI. Trimming took 3 bases from V and 5 from J, leaving 10 bases between them. The CDR3 protein is CASSPGLEETQYF. CDR3 sequence (DNA): TGTGCCAGCTCACCCGGACTGGAGGAGACCCAGTACTTC. Based on the CDR3 plus reference TRBV18 and TRBJ2-5, the full variable domain is NAGVMQNPRHLVRRRGQEARLRCSPMKGHSHVYWYRQLPEEGLKFMVYLQKENIIDESGMPKERFSAEFPKEGPSILRIQQVVRGDSAAYFCASSPGLEETQYFGPGTRLLVL.

This clonotype was seen ten or more times. V usage is TRBV6-5 and J usage is TRBJ1-2; 9 nucleotides match TRBD1. Germline V gene sequence: CDR1 MNHEY, CDR2 SVGAGI. This CDR3 has 14 amino acids. J was trimmed by 4 bases and V by 4 bases; bases with no gene match: 4. The CDR3 coding sequence is TGTGCCAGCAGTTTACGACAGGGGGGCTATGGCTACACCTTC. It translates to CASSLRQGGYGYTF.

This clonotype was detected many times. The chain recombines TRBV19 with TRBJ1-2, with D possibly being TRBD1 (6 bases). Trimming stripped 4 bases from V and 4 bases from J, with 25 bases between. CDR3 size: 18 residues. The germline V gene encodes CDR1 LNHDA and CDR2 SQIVND (reference sequence). The CDR3 coding sequence is TGTGCCAGTAGTAGAACAGGGCTATCCACCACCACGGTCTATGGCTACACCTTC. It is translated as CASSRTGLSTTTVYGYTF.

The chain is built from TRBV5-1 and TRBJ2-5; no clear D gene. CDR3 size: 14 residues. The V end lost 0 bases, the J end lost 0 bases, and 6 bases lay between the germline ends. CDR1 and CDR2 (germline): SGHRS, YFSETQ. For the CDR3, the DNA is TGCGCCAGCAGCTTGGAAATAGACCAAGAGACCCAGTACTTC. This sequence encodes CASSLEIDQETQYF.

This sequence joins TRBV11-3 and TRBJ2-7; D may correspond to TRBD1 or TRBD2 (6 bases each). The CDR3 is made up of 14 amino acids. Germline loops: CDR1 SGHNT, CDR2 YENEEA. Deletions cut 1 base from V and 3 bases from J, with 10 bases between. The CDR3 coding sequence is TGTGCCAGCAGCTTAGGGGGGGCCAACTACGAGCAGTACTTC. This sequence encodes CASSLGGANYEQYF.

This clonotype was seen many times. V usage is TRBV7-8 and J usage is TRBJ2-1, with TRBD2 identical over 12 bases. The CDR3 is 15 residues long. Unmatched junction bases numbered 7, after V lost 5 bases and J lost 8 bases. The germline CDR1 and CDR2 sequences are SGHVS and FQNEAQ. This CDR3 reads CASSTTSGSFDEQFF. The CDR3 nucleotides are TGTGCCAGCAGCACGACTAGCGGGAGTTTCGATGAGCAGTTCTTC.

The V and J genes are TRBV20-1 and TRBJ2-3; D is perhaps TRBD1 (5 bases). The CDR3 length is 14 residues. V was clipped by 6 bases and J by 0 bases, with 13 bases between them. Germline V CDR1 and CDR2: DFQATT, SNEGSKA (reference sequence). The CDR3 coding sequence is TGCAGTGCCCCGACAGCCTTTAGCACAGATACGCAGTATTTT. This sequence encodes CSAPTAFSTDTQYF.

This clonotype was picked up a small number of times. This sequence joins TRBV24-1 and TRBJ1-1; D is possibly TRBD1 (5 bases). Trimming stripped 5 bases from V and 1 base from J, with 10 bases between. The germline CDR1 and CDR2 sequences are KGHDR and SFDVKD. This CDR3 region has 14 residues. CDR3 DNA: TGTGCCACCAGTGCCGCTGACAGGAACACTGAAGCTTTCTTT. It specifies CATSAADRNTEAFF.

The sample holds a few counts of this clonotype. The chain recombines TRBV20-1 with TRBJ2-3; D remains unclear. The CDR3 runs 14 residues. Germline CDR1 and CDR2: DFQATT and SNEGSKA (reference sequence). Trimming stripped 5 bases from V and 4 bases from J, with 16 bases between. CDR3 loop: CSAADLGGADTQYF. CDR3 DNA: TGCAGTGCTGCTGACTTAGGTGGGGCAGATACGCAGTATTTT.

J is TRBJ2-7 and V is TRBV7-6; no clear D. The V end lost 0 bases, the J end lost 0 bases, and 15 bases lay between the germline ends. Germline V gene data show CDR1 as SGHVS and CDR2 as FNYEAQ. The CDR3 runs to 17 residues. The CDR3 region has the DNA TGTGCCAGCAGCTTAGCCGGAGCACCGGAACCCTCCTACGAGCAGTACTTC. Its protein product is CASSLAGAPEPSYEQYF.

On this clonotype: This may be a read error: a much more frequent sequence differs by one nucleotide. The V gene is TRBV29-1, the J gene TRBJ1-2; D not resolved. CDR1 is SQVTM and CDR2 is ANQGSEA in the germline V gene. This CDR3 contains 13 residues. Trimming took off 8 bases at V and 0 bases at J, with 13 bases between the two ends. The CDR3, as DNA: TGCAGCATCCGATCCGATGCTAACTATGGCTACACCTTC. Translated, it gives CSIRSDANYGYTF.

This clonotype was counted a few times. The chain uses TRBV7-9 and TRBJ1-1; possibly TRBD1 for D (6 bases). Germline V lookup: CDR1 SEHNR, CDR2 FQNEAQ (reference sequence). Trimming took off 5 bases at V and 4 bases at J, with 14 bases between the two ends. The CDR3 loop spans 14 amino acids. CDR3 in amino acids: CASSIRTVGTEAFF. CDR3 in DNA: TGTGCCAGCAGCATTCGGACAGTGGGCACTGAAGCTTTCTTT.

This clonotype was counted a few times. The chain employs TRBV5-1 and TRBJ2-5, with 12 nucleotides matching TRBD2. Germline CDR1 is SGHRS and CDR2 is YFSETQ. V trimming: 3 bases; J trimming: 4 bases; junction bases outside the gene matches: 7. The CDR3 has 16 residues. CDR3 in DNA: TGCGCCAGCAGCTCTAGACTAGCGGGAGATGGAGAGACCCAGTACTTC. The encoded protein is CASSSRLAGDGETQYF. Based on the CDR3 plus reference TRBV5-1 and TRBJ2-5, the full variable domain is KAGVTQTPRYLIKTRGQQVTLSCSPISGHRSVSWYQQTPGQGLQFLFEYFSETQRNKGNFPGRFSGRQFSNSRSEMNVSTLELGDSALYLCASSSRLAGDGETQYFGPGTRLLVL.

This clonotype was counted ten times or more. V usage is TRBV7-2 and J usage is TRBJ1-2; D gene ambiguous. Germline CDR1 SGHTA, CDR2 FQGNSA. V was shortened by 5 bases and J by 2 bases, with 15 bases between the two germline ends. This CDR3 has 15 amino acids. The CDR3 DNA is TGTGCCAGCAGCCCACAACCTACACTAAACTATGGCTACACCTTC. It encodes CASSPQPTLNYGYTF.

This clonotype turned up a few times. J is TRBJ2-7 and V is TRBV7-6; 11 nucleotides line up with TRBD2. CDR3 length: 15 amino acids. V lost 5 bases to trimming and J lost 3 bases; unmatched junction nucleotides: 6. Per germline, CDR1 SGHVS and CDR2 FNYEAQ. CDR3 nucleotides: TGTGCCAGCAGCCCAGGGACTAGCGGAAACTACGAGCAGTACTTC. This sequence encodes CASSPGTSGNYEQYF.

The chain carries TRBV10-3 and TRBJ2-3, with 11 bases identical to TRBD2. The CDR3 contains 18 residues. Germline V gene sequence: CDR1 ENHRY, CDR2 SYGVKD. J gave up 2 bases and V 3 bases, and 10 bases lay outside the gene matches. CDR3 protein: CAISDGLAGGPHTDTQYF. CDR3 sequence (DNA): TGTGCCATCAGTGACGGTCTAGCGGGAGGCCCACACACAGATACGCAGTATTTT.